This is a list of T cell receptor beta chains from one sample in a study of cytomegalovirus exposure and HLA in healthy donors. Sequenced by immunoSEQ multiplex PCR; TCRdb stores in-frame clones only, minus some. The sample yields fewer than 250,000 clones, 75% seen once. The sequenced sample was PBMCs. Receptors originate from a woman in her twenties or thirties in good health and CMV-seronegative. Both conserved end residues are part of each CDR3. The D gene is left open where the match is weak. Not all rows give a size; the values are once, few, many and, for expanded clones, a class.

TRBJ2-7,.,TRBV14,many,CASRAQGLDYEQYF,TGTGCCAGCAGGGCCCAGGGACTGGACTACGAGCAGTACTTC
TRBJ1-4,TRBD1,TRBV6-1,.,CASSEGTGEYEKLFF,TGTGCCAGCAGTGAGGGGACAGGGGAGTATGAAAAACTGTTTTTT
TRBJ2-7,.,TRBV30,.,CAWSVRQTIYYEQYF,TGTGCCTGGAGTGTACGACAGACGATTTACTACGAGCAGTACTTC
TRBJ2-5,.,TRBV5-6,.,CASSLATAARETQYF,TGTGCCAGCAGCTTGGCGACCGCCGCCAGGGAGACCCAGTACTTC
TRBJ2-1,TRBD2,TRBV9,few,CASSVGGGGSYNEQFF,TGTGCCAGCAGCGTGGGTGGCGGGGGATCCTACAATGAGCAGTTCTTC
TRBJ2-1,.,TRBV5-1,.,CASSLGVNEQFF,TGCGCCAGCAGCTTGGGCGTCAATGAGCAGTTCTTC
TRBJ2-3,.,TRBV5-4,.,CASSYGGGRDTQYF,TGTGCCAGCAGCTATGGAGGCGGACGAGATACGCAGTATTTT
TRBJ2-5,.,TRBV6-1,.,CASRSSGQETQYF,TGTGCCAGCAGGAGTAGCGGACAAGAGACCCAGTACTTC
TRBJ1-2,TRBD1,TRBV7-2,few,CASSLGTGLYGYTF,TGTGCCAGCAGCTTAGGGACAGGGCTCTATGGCTACACCTTC
TRBJ2-5,.,TRBV5-5,few,CASSLGAGWMSMETQYF,TGTGCCAGCAGCTTGGGTGCAGGGTGGATGAGCATGGAGACCCAGTACTTC
TRBJ2-3,.,TRBV2,few,CASRSLGAGYTQYF,TGTGCCTCTCGGAGCCTTGGGGCAGGTTATACGCAGTATTTT
TRBJ2-7,.,TRBV5-6,.,CASSLVREQYF,TGTGCCAGCAGCTTGGTACGGGAGCAGTACTTC
TRBJ2-7,.,TRBV27,.,CASSRGLNYEQYF,TGTGCCAGCAGTCGCGGACTCAACTACGAGCAGTACTTC
TRBJ2-7,.,TRBV19,.,CASSIASGVHEQYF,TGTGCCAGTAGTATAGCCTCAGGGGTCCACGAGCAGTACTTC
TRBJ1-5,.,TRBV6-1,.,CASSELRGSNQPQHF,TGTGCCAGCAGTGAACTAAGGGGTAGCAATCAGCCCCAGCATTTT
TRBJ2-2,.,TRBV30,once,CAWRRQTNTGELFF,TGTGCCTGGAGGCGGCAGACGAACACCGGGGAGCTGTTTTTT
TRBJ1-6,.,TRBV5-6,few,CASSLDSNSYNSPLHF,TGTGCCAGCAGCTTGGACAGTAACTCCTATAATTCACCCCTCCACTTT
TRBJ2-2,.,TRBV19,.,CASSIGPRPTNTGELFF,TGTGCCAGTAGTATAGGCCCCAGGCCCACGAACACCGGGGAGCTGTTTTTT
TRBJ2-1,TRBD1,TRBV5-1,.,CASSLRRTGGSSYNEQFF,TGCGCCAGCAGCTTGAGGCGGACAGGGGGTAGCTCCTACAATGAGCAGTTCTTC
TRBJ2-7,.,TRBV30,.,CAWINSYEQYF,TGTGCCTGGATAAATAGCTACGAGCAGTACTTC
TRBJ2-3,.,TRBV5-1,.,CASSSRLANTDTQYF,TGCGCCAGCAGCTCCCGGCTAGCTAACACAGATACGCAGTATTTT
TRBJ1-1,TRBD1,TRBV11-3,.,CASSATGGFTEAFF,TGTGCCAGCAGCGCTACAGGGGGCTTCACTGAAGCTTTCTTT
TRBJ2-5,.,TRBV20-1,.,CSAVQEETQYF,TGCAGTGCCGTGCAGGAAGAGACCCAGTACTTC
TRBJ1-5,TRBD1,TRBV2,.,CASSDGTGGHQPQHF,TGTGCCAGCAGTGATGGGACAGGGGGCCATCAGCCCCAGCATTTT
TRBJ1-5,.,TRBV6-5,.,CASSPPGVQPQHF,TGTGCCAGCAGCCCTCCAGGGGTTCAGCCCCAGCATTTT
TRBJ2-7,TRBD1,TRBV30,.,CAWSSDRGWYEQYF,TGTGCCTGGAGCTCGGACAGGGGTTGGTACGAGCAGTACTTC
TRBJ2-1,TRBD1,TRBV7-3,.,CASSLVPGTGDEQFF,TGTGCCAGCAGCTTAGTACCCGGGACAGGGGATGAGCAGTTCTTC
TRBJ2-5,.,TRBV5-1,.,CASRPDAAGWETQYF,TGCGCCAGCAGACCCGATGCGGCGGGGTGGGAGACCCAGTACTTC
TRBJ1-5,.,TRBV27,.,CASSLSQGRQPQHF,TGTGCCAGCAGTCTATCTCAGGGGCGCCAGCCCCAGCATTTT